Given below is one T cell receptor beta chain in context. The data belong to a study of blood T cell repertoires in COVID-19. Study details: COVID-19 samples from acute and convalescent phases originated in the United States, Italy and Spain. Sources were T cells, B-cell-depleted T cells, or PBMCs; the material itself was cDNA or gDNA.

Trimming took off 1 base at V and 2 bases at J, with 11 bases between the two ends. The CDR3 contains 15 residues. CDR1 and CDR2 (germline): LGHNA, YNFKEQ. Original processing notes: Estimation of nucleated cell counts was performed using reference gene primer amplification. Some clones are missing from TCRdb's copy, which holds only in-frame ones; the method was immunoSEQ multiplex PCR. V and J calls and clone size are as listed in that table; D and trimming were resolved from the DNA. The sample consists of more than 250,000 clones, more than 70% of them appearing once. The chain joins TRBV4-2 to TRBJ2-5; TRBD2 is a possible D gene (5 bases). The sequence was obtained from a woman aged 50 to 60 with acute or convalescent COVID-19. The sample taken for sequencing was peripheral blood. For the CDR3, the DNA is TGTGCCAGCAGCCAAGTTTCACTAGGACAAGAGACCCAGTACTTC. This encodes CASSQVSLGQETQYF.